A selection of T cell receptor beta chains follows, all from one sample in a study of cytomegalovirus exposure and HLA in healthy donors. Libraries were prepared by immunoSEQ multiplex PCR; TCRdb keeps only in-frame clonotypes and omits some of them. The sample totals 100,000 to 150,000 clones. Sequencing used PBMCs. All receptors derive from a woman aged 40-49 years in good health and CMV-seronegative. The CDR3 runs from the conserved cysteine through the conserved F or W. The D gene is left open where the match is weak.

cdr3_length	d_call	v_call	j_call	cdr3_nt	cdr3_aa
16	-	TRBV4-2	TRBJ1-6	TGTGCCAGCAGCCAAGATCTCGGCAGGGTTAGCTCACCCCTCCACTTT	CASSQDLGRVSSPLHF
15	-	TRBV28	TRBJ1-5	TGTGCCAGCAGTCCAAGCCCACAGGGTGTTGGGCCCCAGCATTTT	CASSPSPQGVGPQHF
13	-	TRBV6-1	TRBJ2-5	TGTGCCAGCAATGGGGCAGCCCAAGAGACCCAGTACTTC	CASNGAAQETQYF
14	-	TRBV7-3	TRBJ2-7	TGTGCCAGCAGCTCAGACGGGGGACCCTACGAGCAGTACTTC	CASSSDGGPYEQYF
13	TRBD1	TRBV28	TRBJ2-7	TGTGCCAGCGGGAAACAGGGGGTCTACGAGCAGTACTTC	CASGKQGVYEQYF
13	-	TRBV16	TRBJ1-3	TGTGCCAGCAGCCCCAGGGGAGAAAACACCATATATTTT	CASSPRGENTIYF
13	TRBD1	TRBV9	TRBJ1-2	TGTGCCAGCAGCGCCCGGGACAGCTATGGCTACACCTTC	CASSARDSYGYTF
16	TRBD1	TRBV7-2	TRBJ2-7	TGTGCCAGCAGCATTACACCGGGACAGGGGGCCTACGAGCAGTACTTC	CASSITPGQGAYEQYF
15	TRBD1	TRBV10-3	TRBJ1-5	TGTGCCATCAAAGACCTGGACAGGGAAAATCAGCCCCAGCATTTT	CAIKDLDRENQPQHF
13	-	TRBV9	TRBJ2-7	TGTGCCAGCAGCGGTACAGGGACGGGCGAGCAGTACTTC	CASSGTGTGEQYF
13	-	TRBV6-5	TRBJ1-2	TGTGCCAGCAGTTACCGACAGAACTATGGCTACACCTTC	CASSYRQNYGYTF
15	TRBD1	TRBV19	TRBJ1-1	TGTGCCAGTAGTAGACCGGGACAGGCGGGGACTGAAGCTTTCTTT	CASSRPGQAGTEAFF
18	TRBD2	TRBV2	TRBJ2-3	TGTGCCAGCAGTGCCGTCCCGGGACTAGCGGGGTCTGAAGATACGCAGTATTTT	CASSAVPGLAGSEDTQYF
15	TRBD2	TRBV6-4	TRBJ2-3	TGTGCCAGCAGTGAATCAGCGGGGAATACAGATACGCAGTATTTT	CASSESAGNTDTQYF